The subject of this entry is one T cell receptor (beta chain). The sample originates from a study of blood T cell repertoires in COVID-19. The overall study: Researchers got acute and convalescent COVID-19 samples from the United States, Italy and Spain. From T cells, B-cell-depleted T cells, or PBMCs came the material, which was cDNA or gDNA.

Original processing methods: Reference gene primer amplification in the assay estimated nucleated cell counts. The assay was immunoSEQ multiplex PCR, and TCRdb's table has in-frame clones only and misses some. V and J calls and clone size are those listed in that table; D and trimming were worked out from the DNA. Of hundreds of thousands of clones in the sample, around nine tenths were seen once. Germline V gene data show CDR1 as LGHDT and CDR2 as YNNKEL (reference sequence). This CDR3 is 17 amino acids long. V shed 4 bases and J 3 bases; nucleotides not matched to a gene: 7. The sample was peripheral blood. The V and J genes are TRBV3-1 (or the pseudogene TRBV3-2) and TRBJ2-3; 13 bases are a match to TRBD2. The sequence derives from a woman under 30 who had recovered from COVID-19. CDR3: CASSLRTSGRITDTQYF. The CDR3 nucleotides are TGTGCCAGCAGCCTCAGGACTAGCGGGAGAATAACAGATACGCAGTATTTT.